These 26 T cell receptor beta chains were all obtained from the same sample, sequenced in a study of Graves' ophthalmopathy and Graves' hyperthyroidism. As the template, RNA transcripts were used to amplify TCR beta CDR3 regions. Second-round multiplex PCR came after a first-round RT-PCR that employed HTBI primers. TCRdb re-called the multiplex PCR reads with MiXCR, one entry per CDR3 protein. The sample lists some 1.1 million distinct CDR3 sequences, 35% to 40% seen once, with 11% in the top ten. Sequencing was performed on peripheral blood or thyroid tissue (not recorded which). Every receptor here comes from an adult man with Graves' hyperthyroidism.

Concerning this clonotype itself: A much bigger clone sits one base away, suggesting this may be a read error. The V and J genes are TRBV7-2 and TRBJ2-2; D is possibly TRBD2 (6 bases). Germline CDR1 reads SGHTA; CDR2 reads FQGNSA. The CDR3 is 15 residues long. The CDR3 loop reads CASSIGTVNTGGLFF. The CDR3 bases are TGTGCCAGCAGCATTGGGACCGTGAACACCGGGGGGCTGTTTTTT.

The chain recombines TRBV12-3 or TRBV12-4 with TRBJ1-6; possibly TRBD1 for D (5 bases). The CDR3 length is 15 residues. Trimming shortened V by 1 base and J by 5 bases, and 9 bases separated the two germline ends. The CDR3: CASSLGGNNNSPLHF. CDR3 DNA sequence: TGTGCCAGCAGTTTAGGGGGCAACAATAATTCACCCCTCCACTTT.

This chain links TRBV6-6 with TRBJ1-1, with D perhaps matching TRBD1 (6 bases). CDR1 and CDR2 (germline): MNHNY, SVGAGI (reference sequence). The CDR3 is 14 residues long. V lost 4 bases to trimming and J lost 2 bases, with 11 bases between them. The CDR3 DNA sequence: TGTGCCAGCAGTTTGGGGACACATAACACTGAAGCTTTCTTT. It encodes CASSLGTHNTEAFF.

The V gene is TRBV25-1, the J gene TRBJ1-1, with a possible D match to TRBD1 (5 bases). There are 15 residues in the CDR3. V gave up 1 base and J gave up 1 base, with 10 bases separating them. Per germline, CDR1 MGHDK and CDR2 SYGVNS. The CDR3 region has the DNA TGTGCCAGCAGTGAATTCCCGGGGCGGAACACTGAAGCTTTCTTT. As protein: CASSEFPGRNTEAFF.

This clonotype was recorded at least ten times. The V gene is TRBV20-1, the J gene TRBJ1-3; D ambiguous. Germline CDR1 is DFQATT and CDR2 is SNEGSKA (reference sequence). The CDR3 has 16 amino acids. Trimming removed 6 bases from V and 3 bases from J, with 21 bases in between. The CDR3 coding sequence is TGCAGTGCCGTAGGACTGGAGATGAAATTTGGAAACACCATATATTTT. The encoded protein is CSAVGLEMKFGNTIYF.

V usage is TRBV6-5 and J usage is TRBJ2-3; D might be TRBD1 or TRBD2, each matching 6 bases. The CDR3 has 14 amino acids. CDR1 and CDR2 from the germline V gene are MNHEY and SVGAGI. V gave up 2 bases and J gave up 5 bases, with 11 bases separating them. The DNA for the CDR3 is TGTGCCAGCAGTTACACGGGGGCGGTAGATACGCAGTATTTT. Translated, it gives CASSYTGAVDTQYF.

The J gene is TRBJ2-7, the V gene TRBV10-3; the match to TRBD2 covers 7 bases. Germline-derived CDR1 and CDR2 are ENHRY and SYGVKD. CDR3 length equals 14 residues. J lost 12 bases, V lost 5 bases, and 16 bases had no gene match. The CDR3 bases are TGTGCCATCAGTCCTAGCGGTGCGGGGCTACGTAGGTACTTC. Protein product: CAISPSGAGLRRYF.

A note on this clonotype: It may be a read error: a sequence one base away is much more abundant. The chain links TRBV19 to TRBJ2-7; TRBD1 is a possible D gene (5 bases). Germline V CDR1 and CDR2: LNHDA, SQIVND (reference sequence). Trimming shortened V by 3 bases and J by 4 bases, and 16 bases separated the two germline ends. This CDR3 has 15 residues. CDR3 nucleotide sequence: TGTGCCAGTAGTATTGGGGCAGGTCGAAGGTACGAGCAGTACTTC. It encodes CASSIGAGRRYEQYF.

This clonotype was counted many times. The V call is TRBV29-1, the J call TRBJ2-7, with no clear D. V lost 4 bases to trimming and J lost 1 base, with 8 bases between them. Germline CDR1 reads SQVTM; CDR2 reads ANQGSEA. The CDR3 extends over 12 amino acids. In DNA, the CDR3 is TGCAGCGTTGGCCTAGTATCCTACGAGCAGTACTTC. It is translated as CSVGLVSYEQYF.

The sample holds a few counts of this clonotype. The chain carries TRBV9 and TRBJ1-1; unclear D gene. The CDR3 spans 14 residues. The ends were cut back, 4 bases at V and 2 bases at J, with 12 bases in the middle. CDR1 and CDR2 from the germline V gene are SGDLS and YYNGEE. CDR3 residues: CASSPEGGNTEAFF. CDR3 DNA: TGTGCCAGCAGCCCCGAGGGCGGAAACACTGAAGCTTTCTTT.

This clonotype was found many times. This rearrangement joins TRBV6-2 or TRBV6-3 to TRBJ1-5; 8 bases line up with TRBD1. Germline CDR1 reads MNHEY; CDR2 reads SVGEGT. This CDR3 spans 16 amino acids. V was pared by 5 bases and J by 0 bases, with 6 bases of the junction left unmatched. In nucleotides, the CDR3 is TGTGCCAGCAGTCAGACGACAGGGGTTAGCAATCAGCCCCAGCATTTT. Translating gives CASSQTTGVSNQPQHF.

This clonotype appeared a few times. The chain uses TRBV6-4 and TRBJ2-7, with D tentatively TRBD1 or TRBD2 (6 bases each). The V end was cut by 0 bases, the J end by 6 bases, with 9 bases between. This CDR3 is built from 13 residues. Looked up from germline, CDR1 is MRHNA and CDR2 is SNTAGT. The CDR3 coding sequence is TGTGCCAGCAGTGACTCAGGGGGGCGCGAGCAGTACTTC. Amino acid sequence: CASSDSGGREQYF.

The table lists this clonotype with many counts. This chain uses TRBV10-3 with TRBJ1-3; D might be TRBD1 (6 bases). The germline gives CDR1 ENHRY, CDR2 SYGVKD. The CDR3 contains 16 residues. The V end lost 3 bases, the J end lost 1 base, and 13 bases lay between the germline ends. The CDR3 sequence is CAISDRQDSSGNTIYF. The CDR3 bases are TGTGCCATCAGTGATCGACAGGACTCATCTGGAAACACCATATATTTT.

The rearrangement uses TRBV12-3 or TRBV12-4 and TRBJ1-2; 10 bases agree with TRBD1. Trimming cost V 6 bases and J 8 bases; bases outside gene matches: 6. This CDR3 has 13 amino acids. The CDR3 nucleotides are TGTGCCAGCAGGGAGGGACAGGGGAGAGGCTACACCTTC. Translated: CASREGQGRGYTF.

This clonotype was counted at least ten times. The V gene is TRBV12-3 or TRBV12-4, the J gene TRBJ1-1; D uncertain. This CDR3 contains 13 residues. Trimming took 1 base from V and 11 from J, leaving 14 bases between them. The CDR3 here is CASSLVSSSEAFF. Written as DNA, the CDR3 is TGTGCCAGCAGTTTAGTCTCTAGCTCCGAGGCTTTCTTT.

This chain connects TRBV28 to TRBJ1-2; D ambiguous. The CDR3 is 13 amino acids. Germline V gene lookup returns CDR1 MDHEN and CDR2 SYDVKM. The germline V and J ends were trimmed by 7 bases and 5 bases, with 14 bases remaining between them. CDR3 residues: CASKRESGYGYTF. CDR3 nucleotide sequence: TGTGCCAGCAAAAGGGAAAGTGGGTATGGCTACACCTTC.

This clonotype was observed many times. The chain combines TRBV7-2 with TRBJ1-1; D is possibly TRBD1 (5 bases). The V and J ends lost 1 base and 4 bases respectively, with 19 bases between them. CDR1 is SGHTA and CDR2 is FQGNSA in the germline V gene. The CDR3 sequence is 17 residues long. CDR3 nucleotide sequence: TGTGCCAGCAGCTTAGGTGGGAATGGCAGAACAGGCACTGAAGCTTTCTTT. Residues: CASSLGGNGRTGTEAFF.

The chain carries TRBV28 and TRBJ1-5, with D possibly matching TRBD1 (5 bases). Trimming shortened V by 11 bases and J by 0 bases, and 14 bases separated the two germline ends. Looked up from germline, CDR1 is MDHEN and CDR2 is SYDVKM. This CDR3 comprises 14 residues. The CDR3 nucleotides read TGTGCCTCCACTGGGGGGATTAGCAATCAGCCCCAGCATTTT. Translating it yields CASTGGISNQPQHF.

In its sample, this clonotype was seen many times. The chain employs TRBV7-2 and TRBJ1-2, with D perhaps matching TRBD1 (6 bases). CDR3 length equals 12 residues. Germline CDR1 SGHTA, CDR2 FQGNSA. V shed 7 bases and J shed 8 bases, with 14 bases lying between them. The CDR3 DNA reads TGTGCCAGCACCGTAACAGGGAACGGCTACACCTTC. Amino acids: CASTVTGNGYTF.

This clonotype has at least ten counts. The chain carries TRBV20-1 and TRBJ2-7; 8 positions agree with TRBD1. Per the germline V gene, CDR1 is DFQATT and CDR2 is SNEGSKA (reference sequence). The CDR3 sequence is 14 residues long. The trim removed 0 bases at V and 4 bases at J, leaving 5 bases unmatched. The CDR3 spells CSARDRTGSYEQYF. The CDR3 bases are TGCAGTGCTAGAGACCGGACAGGGTCGTACGAGCAGTACTTC.

This clonotype was seen only a few times. The chain combines TRBV11-2 with TRBJ2-5, with D uncertain. Germline CDR1 is SGHAT and CDR2 is FQNNGV. Trimming pared 1 base from V and 2 bases from J, leaving 17 bases between. The CDR3 sequence is 17 residues long. CDR3 region: CASSLGLRQGTQETQYF. CDR3 bases: TGTGCCAGCAGCTTAGGACTCCGCCAAGGTACACAAGAGACCCAGTACTTC.

As to this clonotype: A read error may account for a junction end that differs from germline. This chain links TRBV7-2 with TRBJ1-1; D is undetermined. CDR3 size: 15 residues. CDR1 and CDR2 (germline): SGHTA, FQGNSA. CDR3 protein: CARSLVFGDRTEAFF. The CDR3 DNA follows: TGTGCCCGCAGCTTAGTTTTCGGGGATCGCACTGAAGCTTTCTTT.

In this sample, this clonotype turned up many times. The chain carries TRBV2 and TRBJ2-7; 9 bases are shared with TRBD2. This CDR3 is built from 15 residues. CDR1 and CDR2 (germline): SNHLY, FYNNEI. Trimming removed 6 bases from V and 1 base from J; junction bases left unmatched: 7. The CDR3 protein is CASRRLAGTSYEQYF. The DNA of the CDR3 is TGTGCCAGCAGGAGGCTAGCGGGGACATCCTACGAGCAGTACTTC.

The gene calls are TRBV6-2 or TRBV6-3 and TRBJ1-2; 7 bases are a match to TRBD1. The ends lost 0 bases at V and 6 bases at J; junction bases unmatched: 7. Germline-derived CDR1 and CDR2 are MNHEY and SVGEGT. This CDR3 has 15 amino acids. The CDR3, as DNA: TGTGCCAGCAGTTACTCAAAGACAGGGTTTGATGGCTACACCTTC. Translating gives CASSYSKTGFDGYTF.

The gene calls are TRBV12-3 or TRBV12-4 and TRBJ2-5; 7 bases agree with TRBD2. J lost 5 bases, V lost 8 bases, and 8 bases had no gene match. The CDR3 consists of 13 residues. CDR3 sequence reads: CASRGVYSETQYF. The DNA for the CDR3 is TGTGCCAGCCGGGGGGTTTATTCGGAGACCCAGTACTTC.

This clonotype was seen at least ten times. The chain combines TRBV20-1 with TRBJ2-7; 11 positions agree with TRBD1. Per germline, CDR1 DFQATT and CDR2 SNEGSKA (reference sequence). The V segment lost 5 bases and the J segment 3 bases; nucleotides outside the gene matches: 6. CDR3 length: 14 amino acids. The CDR3 bases are TGCAGTGCTGGACAGGGGGCTGCTCTCTACGAGCAGTACTTC. Residues: CSAGQGAALYEQYF.